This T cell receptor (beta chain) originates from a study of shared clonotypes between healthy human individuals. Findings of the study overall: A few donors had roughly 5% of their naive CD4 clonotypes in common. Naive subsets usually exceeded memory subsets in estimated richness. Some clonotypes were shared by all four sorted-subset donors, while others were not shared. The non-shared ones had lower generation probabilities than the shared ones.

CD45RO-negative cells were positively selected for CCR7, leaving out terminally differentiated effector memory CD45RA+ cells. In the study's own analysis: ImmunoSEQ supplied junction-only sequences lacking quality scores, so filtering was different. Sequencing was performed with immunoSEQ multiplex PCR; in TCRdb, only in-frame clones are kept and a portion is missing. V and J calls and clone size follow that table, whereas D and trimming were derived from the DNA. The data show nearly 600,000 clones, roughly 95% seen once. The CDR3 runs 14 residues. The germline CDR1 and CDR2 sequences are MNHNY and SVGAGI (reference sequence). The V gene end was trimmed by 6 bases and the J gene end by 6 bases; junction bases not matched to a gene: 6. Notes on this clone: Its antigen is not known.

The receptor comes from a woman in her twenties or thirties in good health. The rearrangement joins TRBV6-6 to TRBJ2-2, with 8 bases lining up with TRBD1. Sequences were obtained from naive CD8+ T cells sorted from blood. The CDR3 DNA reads TGTGCCAGCAGCCACTGGACAGGGCCCGGGGAGCTGTTTTTT. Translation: CASSHWTGPGELFF.